This entry lists 18 T cell receptor beta chains sequenced from one sample in a study of radiation and T cells in renal cell carcinoma. TCRdb keeps only in-frame clones here, not all; method: immunoSEQ multiplex PCR. The sample lists about 140,000 clones, 75% to 90% occurring once. The time point: baseline pretreatment blood. Specified treatment: 15 Gy SBRT to primary tumor, nephrectomy 4 weeks later. Sequenced here: blood, sampled from a patient whose treatment included radiotherapy and nephrectomy. Every receptor here comes from a woman in her fifties or sixties with renal cell carcinoma.

V and J are TRBV6-6 and TRBJ1-5, with D unresolved. V lost 6 bases to trimming and J lost 5 bases, with 11 bases between them. The CDR3 consists of 13 residues. Germline-derived CDR1 and CDR2 are MNHNY and SVGAGI (reference sequence). Here the CDR3 DNA reads TGTGCCAGCAGATCACCTTCGGATCAGCCCCAGCATTTT. It yields the protein CASRSPSDQPQHF.

The rearrangement uses TRBV4-1 and TRBJ1-6; D is possibly TRBD1 (6 bases). Germline assignment: CDR1 MGHRA and CDR2 YSYEKL. V was trimmed by 6 bases and J by 8 bases, leaving 23 bases between them. This CDR3 region has 17 residues. The CDR3 sequence is CASRKIGGGGRDSPLHF. The CDR3 bases are TGCGCCAGCAGGAAAATTGGAGGGGGGGGTAGGGATTCACCCCTCCACTTT.

This sequence joins TRBV6-5 and TRBJ2-7; D uncertain. V was pared by 0 bases and J by 2 bases, with 5 bases between. Germline CDR1 reads MNHEY; CDR2 reads SVGAGI. The CDR3 loop spans 13 amino acids. The CDR3 is CASSYSGPYEQYF. CDR3 DNA: TGTGCCAGCAGTTACTCTGGACCCTACGAGCAGTACTTC.

This chain links TRBV4-3 with TRBJ1-2; D gene ambiguous. With 0 bases removed from V and 4 bases from J, the gap between germline ends came to 12 bases. The CDR3 runs to 15 residues. The germline CDR1 and CDR2 sequences are LGHNA and YSLEER. CDR3 loop: CASSQDRRQPYGYTF. The CDR3 DNA sequence: TGCGCCAGCAGCCAAGATCGGCGCCAGCCCTATGGCTACACCTTC.

This chain links TRBV5-1 with TRBJ1-3; no clear D. Germline V gene data show CDR1 as SGHRS and CDR2 as YFSETQ. V gave up 5 bases and J gave up 0 bases, with 9 bases separating them. The CDR3 is 14 residues long. The CDR3 nucleotides are TGCGCCAGCAGACCAAGAAACTCTGGAAACACCATATATTTT. Residues: CASRPRNSGNTIYF.

The sample holds many counts of this clone. The J gene is TRBJ2-7, the V gene TRBV6-5, with D maybe TRBD1 (6 bases). This CDR3 comprises 14 residues. Germline V gene data show CDR1 as MNHEY and CDR2 as SVGAGI. V lost 7 bases and J 6 bases, leaving 19 bases between the germline ends. In DNA, the CDR3 is TGTGCCAGCACCGGCCTAGAGGACAGCTCCGAGCAGTACTTC. Protein: CASTGLEDSSEQYF.

The genes are TRBV7-6 and TRBJ1-5; D remains ambiguous. With 3 bases removed from V and 5 bases from J, the gap between germline ends came to 11 bases. Germline V CDR1 and CDR2: SGHVS, FNYEAQ. The CDR3 totals 14 residues. In nucleotides, the CDR3 is TGTGCCAGCAGCTTCGGCCCCGGTGATCAGCCCCAGCATTTT. Translation: CASSFGPGDQPQHF.

This clone occurred once. This rearrangement joins TRBV6-6 to TRBJ1-2; D gene uncertain. CDR1 is MNHNY, CDR2 SVGAGI, per germline (reference sequence). The CDR3 has 15 residues. Deletions cut 2 bases from V and 1 base from J, with 11 bases between. For the CDR3, the DNA is TGTGCCAGCAGTTACGGGGAAAACCTTAACTATGGCTACACCTTC. Translated: CASSYGENLNYGYTF.

The V and J genes are TRBV28 and TRBJ1-1; 8 nucleotides agree with TRBD1. There are 14 residues in the CDR3. CDR1 is MDHEN and CDR2 is SYDVKM in the germline V gene. V was pared by 5 bases and J by 4 bases, with 6 bases of the junction left unmatched. The CDR3 DNA reads TGTGCCAGCAGTCTCCTGACAGGGGTCACTGAAGCTTTCTTT. Protein sequence: CASSLLTGVTEAFF.

This clone appeared a single time. This chain joins TRBV7-2 and TRBJ2-2; D remains ambiguous. Germline V gives CDR1 SGHTA, CDR2 FQGNSA. The CDR3 covers 11 residues. V shed 5 bases and J shed 5 bases, with 3 bases lying between them. CDR3 coding DNA: TGTGCCAGCAGCAGTACCGGGGAGCTGTTTTTT. Translating gives CASSSTGELFF.

This clone was seen only once. The chain has TRBV15 and TRBJ2-2, with D maybe TRBD2 (5 bases). The CDR3 consists of 15 residues. Germline loops: CDR1 LNHNV, CDR2 YYDKDF (reference sequence). V shed 1 base and J shed 4 bases, with 10 bases lying between them. This CDR3 reads CATSRGGSATGELFF. Here the CDR3 DNA reads TGTGCCACCAGCAGAGGTGGTAGCGCCACCGGGGAGCTGTTTTTT.

The DNA for the CDR3 is TGTGCCAGCAGCCCATCGACAGGGGCGGGAGAGCAGTTCTTC. Amino acids: CASSPSTGAGEQFF. The chain employs TRBV9 and TRBJ2-1, with 8 bases lining up with TRBD1. CDR1 is SGDLS, CDR2 YYNGEE, per germline. The CDR3 is 14 residues long. Trimming took 4 bases from V and 10 from J; bases not matched to a gene: 10.

The J gene is TRBJ1-1, the V gene TRBV29-1; tentatively, D is TRBD1 (5 bases). Germline V gives CDR1 SQVTM, CDR2 ANQGSEA. Trimming removed 3 bases from V and 4 bases from J, with 18 bases in between. This CDR3 comprises 15 residues. The chain's CDR3 is CSVDWQGRTGTEAFF. DNA for the CDR3: TGCAGCGTTGATTGGCAGGGTCGGACGGGCACTGAAGCTTTCTTT.

The gene calls are TRBV5-1 and TRBJ1-2; D is unresolved. V dropped 2 bases and J dropped 0 bases, with 8 bases sitting between them. This CDR3 is built from 14 residues. Germline CDR1 reads SGHRS; CDR2 reads YFSETQ. The CDR3 DNA is TGCGCCAGCAGCTTCGCCGGGGCTAACTATGGCTACACCTTC. It is translated as CASSFAGANYGYTF.

V gene TRBV15 combines with J gene TRBJ2-3, with 8 positions matching TRBD1. The CDR3 is 18 amino acids. Unmatched junction bases numbered 10, after V lost 0 bases and J lost 2 bases. Germline loops: CDR1 LNHNV, CDR2 YYDKDF (reference sequence). CDR3 sequence: CATSRDWPGQASTDTQYF. CDR3 bases: TGTGCCACCAGCAGAGATTGGCCGGGACAGGCATCCACAGATACGCAGTATTTT.

This clone occurred a few times. The rearrangement joins TRBV7-9 to TRBJ2-1; D is possibly TRBD2 (5 bases). The V end lost 5 bases, the J end lost 0 bases, and 11 bases lay between the germline ends. This CDR3 has 15 amino acids. Germline CDR1 and CDR2: SEHNR and FQNEAQ (reference sequence). CDR3 sequence reads: CASSRSADSYNEQFF. CDR3 nucleotides: TGTGCCAGCAGCCGTAGCGCTGACTCCTACAATGAGCAGTTCTTC. Looking up the rest from reference TRBV7-9 and TRBJ2-1 gives the full variable domain: DTGVSQNPRHKITKRGQNVTFRCDPISEHNRLYWYRQTLGQGPEFLTYFQNEAQLEKSRLLSDRFSAERPKGSFSTLEIQRTEQGDSAMYLCASSRSADSYNEQFFGPGTRLTVL.

J is TRBJ2-5 and V is TRBV5-1; no clear D. V was shortened by 0 bases and J by 2 bases, with 8 bases between the two germline ends. The CDR3 length is 14 residues. Per the germline V gene, CDR1 is SGHRS and CDR2 is YFSETQ. The CDR3 DNA reads as TGCGCCAGCAGCTTGGTGTCAGCACAAGAGACCCAGTACTTC. This translates into CASSLVSAQETQYF.

The chain employs TRBV4-3 and TRBJ2-1; 13 bases map to TRBD2. With 3 bases clipped from V and 9 bases from J, the junction kept 5 bases outside the gene matches. Germline values: CDR1 LGHNA, CDR2 YSLEER. The CDR3 runs to 15 residues. This CDR3 reads CASSHGTSGMFEQFF. CDR3 in DNA: TGCGCCAGCAGCCACGGGACTAGCGGGATGTTTGAGCAGTTCTTC.